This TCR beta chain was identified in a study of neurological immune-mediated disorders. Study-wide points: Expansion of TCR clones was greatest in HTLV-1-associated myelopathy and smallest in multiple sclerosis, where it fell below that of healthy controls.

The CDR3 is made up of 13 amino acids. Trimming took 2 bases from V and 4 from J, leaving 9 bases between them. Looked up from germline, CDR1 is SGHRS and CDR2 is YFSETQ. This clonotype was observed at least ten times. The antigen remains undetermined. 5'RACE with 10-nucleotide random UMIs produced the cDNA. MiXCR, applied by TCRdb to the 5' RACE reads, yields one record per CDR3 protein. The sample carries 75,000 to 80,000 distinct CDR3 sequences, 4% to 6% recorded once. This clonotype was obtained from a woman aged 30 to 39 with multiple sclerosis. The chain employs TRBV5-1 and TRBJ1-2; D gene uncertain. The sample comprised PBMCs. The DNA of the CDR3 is TGCGCCAGCAGCTTCTCCGCGGGCTATGGCTACACCTTC. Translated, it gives CASSFSAGYGYTF. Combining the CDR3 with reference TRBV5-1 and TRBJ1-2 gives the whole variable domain KAGVTQTPRYLIKTRGQQVTLSCSPISGHRSVSWYQQTPGQGLQFLFEYFSETQRNKGNFPGRFSGRQFSNSRSEMNVSTLELGDSALYLCASSFSAGYGYTFGSGTRLTVV.